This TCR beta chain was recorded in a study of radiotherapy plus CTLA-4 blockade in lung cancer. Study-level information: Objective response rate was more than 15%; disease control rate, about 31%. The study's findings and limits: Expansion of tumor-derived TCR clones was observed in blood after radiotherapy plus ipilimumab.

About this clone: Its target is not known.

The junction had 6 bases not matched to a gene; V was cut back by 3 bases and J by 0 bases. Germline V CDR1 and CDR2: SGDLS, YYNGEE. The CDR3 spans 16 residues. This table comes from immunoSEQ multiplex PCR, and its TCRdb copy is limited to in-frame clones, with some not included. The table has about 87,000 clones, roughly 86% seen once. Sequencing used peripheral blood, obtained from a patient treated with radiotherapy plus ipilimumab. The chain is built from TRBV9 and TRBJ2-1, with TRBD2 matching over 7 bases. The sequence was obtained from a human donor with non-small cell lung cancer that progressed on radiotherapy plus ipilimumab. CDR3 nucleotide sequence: TGTGCCAGCAGCGGGTGGCTAGCGGACTCCTACAATGAGCAGTTCTTC. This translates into CASSGWLADSYNEQFF.